The 18 T cell receptor beta chains presented below share a single source sample, sequenced in a study of circulating CD8 cells and anti-PD-1 response in melanoma. Sorting of live CD3+CD8+TCRalphabeta+ cells by PD-1 and/or TIGIT gave four subsets. Using roughly 15 ng of total RNA, TCR libraries were made with the QIAseq Immune Repertoire TCR panel. TCRdb reprocessed the reads with MiXCR, giving one entry per CDR3 protein. Here the sample spans some 780 distinct CDR3 sequences, about 8% being singletons. Here the sequenced sample was CD8+ T cells from PBMCs, taken at baseline or after one month of anti-PD-1 therapy (not recorded which). The receptors shown here come from a human donor with melanoma.

This clonotype rates as medium-sized. The chain links TRBV28 to TRBJ2-1; possibly TRBD1 or TRBD2 for D (7 bases each). V was trimmed by 10 bases and J by 6 bases, leaving 25 bases between them. The CDR3 loop spans 16 amino acids. Germline CDR1 reads MDHEN; CDR2 reads SYDVKM. As DNA, the CDR3 is TGTGCCACCCGAGACTGGGGGGGGACAGAGGGCAATGAGCAGTTCTTC. Translation: CATRDWGGTEGNEQFF.

About this clonotype itself: A read error may produce the germline difference seen at one junction end. The V gene is TRBV4-1, the J gene TRBJ2-7; D gene uncertain. The germline V gene encodes CDR1 MGHRA and CDR2 YSYEKL. The CDR3 consists of 13 residues. The CDR3 is CGSSPTSAYEQNF. The CDR3 nucleotides read TGCGGCAGCAGCCCCACATCCGCCTACGAGCAGAACTTC.

By sample fraction, this clonotype is medium-sized. This chain connects TRBV18 to TRBJ2-7, with 8 bases aligning to TRBD1. CDR1 is KGHSH and CDR2 is LQKENI in the germline V gene. The V and J ends lost 3 bases and 2 bases, in that order; junction bases with no gene match: 9. CDR3 length equals 16 residues. The CDR3 DNA follows: TGTGCCAGCTCACCGGCCGATTGGGACAGGCCCTACGAGCAGTACTTC. It encodes CASSPADWDRPYEQYF.

The table lists this clonotype with a few counts. The rearrangement joins TRBV12-3 or TRBV12-4 to TRBJ2-1; TRBD2 matches at 10 bases. The length of the CDR3 is 15 residues. V was pared by 3 bases and J by 7 bases, with 6 bases of the junction left unmatched. The CDR3 nucleotides read TGTGCCAGCAGTTTTTTAGCGGGGGGCCGAAATGAGCAGTTCTTC. Protein sequence: CASSFLAGGRNEQFF.

This clonotype is large by share. This chain joins TRBV2 and TRBJ1-3; D unresolved. CDR1 and CDR2 (germline): SNHLY, FYNNEI. V dropped 3 bases and J dropped 0 bases, with 9 bases sitting between them. CDR3 length equals 15 residues. The CDR3 protein is CASSDGPSSGNTIYF. CDR3 nucleotides: TGTGCCAGCAGTGACGGGCCGAGCTCTGGAAACACCATATATTTT.

By sample fraction, this clonotype is medium-sized. This chain joins TRBV19 and TRBJ2-7, with a tentative D call TRBD2 (6 bases). Deletions cut 3 bases from V and 0 bases from J, with 9 bases between. The germline V gene encodes CDR1 LNHDA and CDR2 SQIVND (reference sequence). CDR3 length: 14 residues. The CDR3: CASSMEGSSYEQYF. CDR3 in DNA: TGTGCCAGTAGTATGGAGGGAAGCTCCTACGAGCAGTACTTC.

This clonotype is large. This chain joins TRBV15 and TRBJ2-3; 7 bases are shared with TRBD2. Losses at the gene ends were 2 bases for V and 0 bases for J; bases not matched to a gene: 2. The CDR3 is made up of 15 amino acids. Germline CDR1 and CDR2: LNHNV and YYDKDF (reference sequence). DNA of the CDR3: TGTGCCACCAGCAGACGGGGGGAGAGCACAGATACGCAGTATTTT. Residues: CATSRRGESTDTQYF. The entire variable domain, with the rest obtained from reference TRBV15 and TRBJ2-3, is as follows: DAMVIQNPRYQVTQFGKPVTLSCSQTLNHNVMYWYQQKSSQAPKLLFHYYDKDFNNEADTPDNFQSRRPNTSFCFLDIRSPGLGDTAMYLCATSRRGESTDTQYFGPGTRLTVL.

This clonotype is labeled large. This chain uses TRBV7-2 with TRBJ2-3; possibly TRBD2 for D (6 bases). The V gene's germline CDR1 is SGHTA and CDR2 FQGNSA. CDR3 size: 16 residues. V lost 5 bases to trimming and J lost 1 base, with 16 bases between them. In DNA, the CDR3 is TGTGCCAGCAGCACCTATAGCGGAGGGGGCACAGATACGCAGTATTTT. It translates to CASSTYSGGGTDTQYF.

By sample fraction, this clonotype is large. The chain recombines TRBV25-1 with TRBJ1-3, with D hard to call. The CDR3 consists of 17 residues. The germline V gene has CDR1 MGHDK and CDR2 SYGVNS. Trimming removed 0 bases from V and 4 bases from J, with 16 bases in between. The chain's CDR3 is CASSEYGGPLLGNTIYF. CDR3 nucleotides: TGTGCCAGCAGTGAATATGGTGGTCCCTTATTGGGAAACACCATATATTTT.

This clonotype qualifies as medium-sized. This chain connects TRBV7-9 to TRBJ2-7; TRBD2 aligns across 10 bases. V lost 1 base and J lost 6; bases outside the gene matches: 9. CDR3 length: 16 residues. The V gene's germline CDR1 is SEHNR and CDR2 FQNEAQ (reference sequence). The DNA for the CDR3 is TGTGCCAGCAGCTTAGTAGGGGCTAGCGGGAGTCCCGAGCAGTACTTC. It is translated as CASSLVGASGSPEQYF. Combining the CDR3 with reference TRBV7-9 and TRBJ2-7 gives the whole variable domain DTGVSQNPRHKITKRGQNVTFRCDPISEHNRLYWYRQTLGQGPEFLTYFQNEAQLEKSRLLSDRFSAERPKGSFSTLEIQRTEQGDSAMYLCASSLVGASGSPEQYFGPGTRLTVT.

By share, this clonotype counts as large. The chain couples TRBV19 to TRBJ2-1; D possibly matches TRBD1 or TRBD2 (6 bases each). CDR1 is LNHDA, CDR2 SQIVND, per germline (reference sequence). V shed 5 bases and J shed 3 bases, with 14 bases lying between them. This CDR3 is built from 15 residues. The CDR3 bases are TGTGCCAGTAGTCCGGAGGGGGACATCTACAATGAGCAGTTCTTC. Protein product: CASSPEGDIYNEQFF.

In its sample, this clonotype ranks as medium-sized. CDR3 nucleotide sequence: TGTGCCAGCAGCCAGCAGGTCTACAATGAGCAGTTCTTC. It is translated as CASSQQVYNEQFF. V and J are TRBV14 and TRBJ2-1, with D hard to call. V lost 3 bases and J 3 bases, leaving 6 bases between the germline ends. Looked up from germline, CDR1 is SGHDN and CDR2 is FVKESK. The CDR3 is 13 residues long.

This clonotype is judged large (0.1 to 1%). The rearrangement links TRBV19 to TRBJ2-1; D is perhaps TRBD2 (6 bases). Germline V CDR1 and CDR2: LNHDA, SQIVND (reference sequence). The V end was cut by 7 bases, the J end by 2 bases, with 9 bases between. CDR3 size: 13 residues. The CDR3: CASTGVAYNEQFF. CDR3 DNA: TGTGCCAGTACGGGGGTGGCCTACAATGAGCAGTTCTTC.

This clonotype was found a few times. The V call is TRBV20-1, the J call TRBJ2-7, with 8 bases that match TRBD1. The CDR3 contains 12 residues. From germline, CDR1 is DFQATT and CDR2 SNEGSKA (reference sequence). V shed 6 bases and J 3 bases; nucleotides not matched to a gene: 4. As DNA, the CDR3 is TGCAGTGCCCCTGGGACAGGCTACGAGCAGTACTTC. As protein: CSAPGTGYEQYF.

On this clonotype: A single base separates this from a much larger clone, so it may be a read error. The chain employs TRBV20-1 and TRBJ2-7; 8 nucleotides align to TRBD1. Germline V gene lookup returns CDR1 DFQATT and CDR2 SNEGSKA (reference sequence). Trimming cost V 0 bases and J 7 bases; bases outside gene matches: 8. This CDR3 contains 14 residues. The CDR3 region has the DNA TGCAGTGCTAGAGAGGGCAGGGGGCAGGGAGAGCAGTACTTC. Protein product: CSAREGRGQGEQYF.

This clonotype is labeled as medium-sized. The chain carries TRBV27 and TRBJ2-6, with D uncertain. V lost 0 bases to trimming and J lost 0 bases, with 3 bases between them. Per germline, CDR1 MNHEY and CDR2 SMNVEV (reference sequence). This CDR3 contains 15 residues. The CDR3 protein is CASSLSLSGANVLTF. The CDR3 DNA follows: TGTGCCAGCAGTTTATCCCTCTCTGGGGCCAACGTCCTGACTTTC.

In this sample, this clonotype is medium-sized. The V call is TRBV28, the J call TRBJ2-7, with D perhaps matching TRBD1 (6 bases). Germline V gene lookup returns CDR1 MDHEN and CDR2 SYDVKM. This CDR3 has 13 amino acids. The V and J ends lost 5 bases and 3 bases respectively, with 11 bases between them. CDR3 sequence (DNA): TGTGCCAGCAGTGCCACAGGGTTCTACGAGCAGTACTTC. Its translation is CASSATGFYEQYF.

By its share, this clonotype is medium-sized. V gene TRBV19 combines with J gene TRBJ2-1; TRBD2 aligns across 10 bases. The germline CDR1 and CDR2 sequences are LNHDA and SQIVND (reference sequence). V was clipped by 6 bases and J by 7 bases; unmatched bases: 9. The CDR3 runs 15 residues. The DNA for the CDR3 is TGTGCCAGTAGCCCCACTAGCGGGATTGGAAATGAGCAGTTCTTC. Protein: CASSPTSGIGNEQFF.